Below, 29 T cell receptor beta chains from the same sample are listed, as sequenced in a study of T cell changes during pregnancy in multiple sclerosis. The method was immunoSEQ multiplex PCR; TCRdb's version includes in-frame clones alone and lacks a portion of them. The table lists tens of thousands of clones, around 89% of them singletons. The sequences come from CD4+ T cells from peripheral blood mononuclear cells, collected in the first trimester of pregnancy. These receptors were obtained from a female donor in good health, enrolled as a control in a pregnancy study.

Here the CDR3 DNA reads TGTGCCAGCAGCGTAGAGGGACAAAATTCACCCCTCCACTTT. Its protein is CASSVEGQNSPLHF. This chain uses TRBV9 with TRBJ1-6, with D possibly TRBD1 on 6 matching bases. The V gene lost 0 bases and the J gene lost 7 bases, with 8 bases spanning the gap. The CDR3 length is 14 residues. Per the germline V gene, CDR1 is SGDLS and CDR2 is YYNGEE.

V usage is TRBV11-2 and J usage is TRBJ2-1; 7 nucleotides match TRBD2. Germline CDR1 SGHAT, CDR2 FQNNGV. This CDR3 region has 14 residues. V lost 8 bases, J lost 0 bases, and 4 bases stayed unmatched. CDR3 residues: CASRWGGSYNEQFF. In nucleotides, the CDR3 is TGTGCCAGCCGGTGGGGGGGCTCCTACAATGAGCAGTTCTTC. The full variable domain, in which reference TRBV11-2 and TRBJ2-1 provide the parts outside the CDR3, is EAGVAQSPRYKIIEKRQSVAFWCNPISGHATLYWYQQILGQGPKLLIQFQNNGVVDDSQLPKDRFSAERLKGVDSTLKIQPAKLEDSAVYLCASRWGGSYNEQFFGPGTRLTVL.

This chain connects TRBV5-1 to TRBJ1-2; 8 bases map to TRBD1. CDR3 length equals 15 residues. Germline CDR1 is SGHRS and CDR2 is YFSETQ. The ends lost 3 bases at V and 4 bases at J; junction bases unmatched: 8. Here the CDR3 reads CASSSQTGETYGYTF. Written as DNA, the CDR3 is TGCGCCAGCAGCTCTCAGACAGGGGAGACCTATGGCTACACCTTC.

This sequence joins TRBV6-1 and TRBJ1-4, with D possibly being TRBD1 (5 bases). Germline CDR1 reads MNHNS; CDR2 reads SASEGT. Trimming pared 7 bases from V and 8 bases from J, leaving 11 bases between. This CDR3 is 12 amino acids long. The CDR3 coding sequence is TGTGCCAGCAAGGGGTTAGAAGAAAAACTGTTTTTT. Encoded protein: CASKGLEEKLFF.

The gene calls are TRBV11-2 and TRBJ2-7, with D perhaps matching TRBD1 (5 bases). The CDR3 has 15 residues. Germline lookup yields CDR1 SGHAT and CDR2 FQNNGV. Between the trimmed V and J ends, which lost 5 bases and 2 bases, there was a span of 16 bases. The CDR3 DNA sequence: TGTGCCAGCAGCGGGATAGGGGTGTTGGCCTACGAGCAGTACTTC. Translating gives CASSGIGVLAYEQYF.

V gene TRBV19 combines with J gene TRBJ2-1; a possible D gene is TRBD1 (6 bases). Germline V gives CDR1 LNHDA, CDR2 SQIVND (reference sequence). The CDR3 is 14 residues long. V was pared by 10 bases and J by 6 bases, with 19 bases between. CDR3: CATQWGRGSNEQFF. The DNA of the CDR3 is TGTGCCACCCAATGGGGAAGGGGGTCCAATGAGCAGTTCTTC. The whole variable domain, filled in from reference TRBV19 and TRBJ2-1, reads DGGITQSPKYLFRKEGQNVTLSCEQNLNHDAMYWYRQDPGQGLRLIYYSQIVNDFQKGDIAEGYSVSREKKESFPLTVTSAQKNPTAFYLCATQWGRGSNEQFFGPGTRLTVL.

This chain connects TRBV28 to TRBJ2-5; 9 nucleotides align to TRBD2. Germline assignment: CDR1 MDHEN and CDR2 SYDVKM. CDR3 length: 17 residues. The trim removed 3 bases at V and 9 bases at J, leaving 17 bases unmatched. The CDR3 protein is CASSFRLSLAGTGAQYF. The CDR3 coding sequence is TGTGCCAGCAGTTTCCGACTATCGCTAGCGGGGACCGGGGCCCAGTACTTC.

V is TRBV4-2 and J is TRBJ2-1; 11 nucleotides match TRBD2. After removal of 0 bases from V and 2 bases from J, the junction contained 0 bases not matched to a gene. Germline V gene lookup returns CDR1 LGHNA and CDR2 YNFKEQ. The CDR3 has 16 amino acids. The DNA for the CDR3 is TGTGCCAGCAGCCAAGATAGCGGGGGGGCCTACAATGAGCAGTTCTTC. Translation: CASSQDSGGAYNEQFF.

This chain connects TRBV7-9 to TRBJ2-1; D is possibly TRBD2 (5 bases). Germline lookup yields CDR1 SEHNR and CDR2 FQNEAQ (reference sequence). The CDR3 has 17 amino acids. V was trimmed by 4 bases and J by 6 bases, leaving 22 bases between them. In nucleotides, the CDR3 is TGTGCCAGCAGCTCTCGGGGTGTGCGGGCCGGACCCAATGAGCAGTTCTTC. Its translation is CASSSRGVRAGPNEQFF.

This clone was observed once. The rearrangement joins TRBV28 to TRBJ2-7; TRBD2 might be the D (6 bases). The CDR3 runs to 16 residues. Germline V gives CDR1 MDHEN, CDR2 SYDVKM. V was trimmed by 6 bases and J by 3 bases, leaving 21 bases between them. For the CDR3, the DNA is TGTGCCAGCAGCCGACGTAGAGGGACTCCGGACTACGAGCAGTACTTC. This sequence encodes CASSRRRGTPDYEQYF.

This CDR3 is CASSLRGGDNQPQHF. The CDR3 nucleotides are TGTGCCAGCAGTTTACGAGGGGGCGACAATCAGCCCCAGCATTTT. The chain links TRBV28 to TRBJ1-5; 7 nucleotides agree with TRBD1. This CDR3 is built from 15 residues. The germline V gene has CDR1 MDHEN and CDR2 SYDVKM. V gave up 2 bases and J gave up 3 bases; unmatched junction bases: 4.

This sequence joins TRBV6-5 and TRBJ1-5; the match to TRBD1 covers 8 bases. Germline assignment: CDR1 MNHEY and CDR2 SVGAGI. With 6 bases clipped from V and 6 bases from J, the junction kept 10 bases outside the gene matches. The CDR3 runs to 15 residues. The CDR3 DNA is TGTGCCAGCAGGGCTACAGGGGGGATGAGTCAGCCCCAGCATTTT. It codes for CASRATGGMSQPQHF.

The chain is built from TRBV2 and TRBJ1-2, with D maybe TRBD1 (5 bases). The CDR3 consists of 16 residues. Germline values: CDR1 SNHLY, CDR2 FYNNEI. V was pared by 4 bases and J by 1 base, with 16 bases between. CDR3 sequence (DNA): TGTGCCAGCAGTGCCGCTAGGACACGTATTAACTATGGCTACACCTTC. Amino acids: CASSAARTRINYGYTF. Together with reference TRBV2 and TRBJ1-2, the CDR3 gives the full variable domain: EPEVTQTPSHQVTQMGQEVILRCVPISNHLYFYWYRQILGQKVEFLVSFYNNEISEKSEIFDDQFSVERPDGSNFTLKIRSTKLEDSAMYFCASSAARTRINYGYTFGSGTRLTVV.

The chain has TRBV4-3 and TRBJ2-3, with D maybe TRBD2 (5 bases). Trimming cost V 2 bases and J 5 bases, with 20 bases left between them. Germline lookup yields CDR1 LGHNA and CDR2 YSLEER. CDR3 size: 17 residues. The CDR3 protein is CASSQSPNLGLGDTQYF. CDR3 nucleotide sequence: TGCGCCAGCAGCCAATCACCTAACCTAGGACTGGGAGATACGCAGTATTTT.

The chain is built from TRBV7-2 and TRBJ1-1; D is uncertain. CDR3 length: 13 amino acids. Germline V gene sequence: CDR1 SGHTA, CDR2 FQGNSA. Trimming took 8 bases from V and 5 from J, leaving 15 bases between them. CDR3 region: CASGGGRVTEAFF. CDR3 bases: TGTGCCAGCGGTGGAGGGCGAGTAACTGAAGCTTTCTTT.

The DNA for the CDR3 is TGTGCCAGCAGCGCGACTAGCGGGCACCTCTCCTACGAGCAGTACTTC. It codes for CASSATSGHLSYEQYF. The V and J genes are TRBV7-2 and TRBJ2-7, with 10 bases fitting TRBD2. The J segment lost 0 bases and the V segment lost 5 bases, leaving 7 bases of the junction unmatched. Germline CDR1 reads SGHTA; CDR2 reads FQGNSA. The CDR3 extends over 16 amino acids. Variable domain in full (rest from reference TRBV7-2 and TRBJ2-7): GAGVSQSPSNKVTEKGKDVELRCDPISGHTALYWYRQSLGQGLEFLIYFQGNSAPDKSGLPSDRFSAERTGGSVSTLTIQRTQQEDSAVYLCASSATSGHLSYEQYFGPGTRLTVT.

V gene TRBV28 combines with J gene TRBJ1-5; D gene unclear. Germline V gene sequence: CDR1 MDHEN, CDR2 SYDVKM. V dropped 6 bases and J dropped 5 bases, with 14 bases sitting between them. The CDR3 runs to 14 residues. The CDR3 is CASREVRGDQPQHF. Written as DNA, the CDR3 is TGTGCCAGCAGAGAGGTTAGAGGTGATCAGCCCCAGCATTTT.

The chain employs TRBV4-1 and TRBJ2-3; TRBD1 matches 8 bases. The CDR3 contains 14 residues. Unmatched junction bases numbered 5, after V lost 0 bases and J lost 9 bases. Germline loops: CDR1 MGHRA, CDR2 YSYEKL. The CDR3 coding sequence is TGCGCCAGCAGCCAAGACGGACAGGGTTTCACGCAGTATTTT. Amino acids: CASSQDGQGFTQYF.

The chain couples TRBV5-4 to TRBJ1-2, with 7 bases matching TRBD1. Per germline, CDR1 SGHNT and CDR2 YYREEE (reference sequence). With V trimmed by 4 bases and J by 2 bases, 8 bases remained unmatched. This CDR3 is built from 15 residues. CDR3 bases: TGTGCCAGCAGCGGCGACAGGGCTAAGAACTATGGCTACACCTTC. Its protein is CASSGDRAKNYGYTF.

The V gene is TRBV21-1, the J gene TRBJ1-3; no check of the table's D call, TRBD1, against the DNA was made. TRBV21-1 is designated a pseudogene. The CDR3 has 15 amino acids. The CDR3: CASSKVLGHQNTIYF. CDR3 in DNA: TGTGCCAGCAGCAAAGTCCTGGGACACCAAAACACCATATATTTT.

This chain uses TRBV28 with TRBJ1-5; a possible D gene is TRBD1 (6 bases). Germline V lookup: CDR1 MDHEN, CDR2 SYDVKM. V was cut by 1 base and J by 0 bases, with 19 bases left in between. The CDR3 has 19 residues. In nucleotides, the CDR3 is TGTGCCAGCAGTTTATTACCCCGGACAGCACCGTTTAGCAATCAGCCCCAGCATTTT. Translated, it gives CASSLLPRTAPFSNQPQHF.

The chain joins TRBV4-1 to TRBJ2-2, with D maybe TRBD2 (5 bases). V lost 1 base to trimming and J lost 8 bases, with 29 bases between them. The CDR3 contains 20 residues. Germline CDR1 reads MGHRA; CDR2 reads YSYEKL. Here the CDR3 DNA reads TGCGCCAGCAGCCAAGTTACTTCTGAGAGAGGGCCTCATTCTGGGGGGGAGCTGTTTTTT. Translation gives CASSQVTSERGPHSGGELFF.

The rearrangement joins TRBV10-3 to TRBJ2-7; D uncertain. The germline V gene has CDR1 ENHRY and CDR2 SYGVKD. The CDR3 length is 11 residues. Deletions cut 4 bases from V and 1 base from J, with 2 bases between. CDR3 DNA: TGTGCCATCAGTGCTTCCTACGAGCAGTACTTC. This sequence encodes CAISASYEQYF.

This clone was observed a single time. The chain employs TRBV5-1 and TRBJ2-2; unclear D gene. V was trimmed by 4 bases and J by 0 bases, leaving 10 bases between them. The CDR3 has 15 residues. Germline loops: CDR1 SGHRS, CDR2 YFSETQ. The CDR3 DNA sequence: TGCGCCAGCAGCGCAGACACCACGAACACCGGGGAGCTGTTTTTT. Translated, it gives CASSADTTNTGELFF.

A single count supports this clone. V usage is TRBV5-1 and J usage is TRBJ2-3, with TRBD2 as a possible D gene (5 bases). Germline loops: CDR1 SGHRS, CDR2 YFSETQ. V shed 7 bases and J shed 5 bases, with 11 bases lying between them. The length of the CDR3 is 12 residues. The CDR3 loop is CASAEAVDTQYF. For the CDR3, the DNA is TGCGCCAGCGCGGAGGCGGTAGATACGCAGTATTTT.

The chain uses TRBV18 and TRBJ1-5, with D perhaps matching TRBD1 (5 bases). The CDR3 loop spans 13 amino acids. Germline loops: CDR1 KGHSH, CDR2 LQKENI. V was pared by 4 bases and J by 4 bases, with 8 bases between. CDR3 sequence reads: CASSHDRNQPQHF. CDR3 DNA: TGTGCCAGCTCACACGACAGAAATCAGCCCCAGCATTTT.

The chain uses TRBV6-5 and TRBJ1-2; 8 bases are a match to TRBD1. With 10 bases clipped from V and 8 bases from J, the junction kept 15 bases outside the gene matches. The CDR3 totals 14 residues. Germline values: CDR1 MNHEY, CDR2 SVGAGI. In nucleotides, the CDR3 is TGTGCCACCGACAGGGCAGGGGGCGAGTCGGGCTACACCTTC. Its protein product is CATDRAGGESGYTF.

The chain employs TRBV18 and TRBJ1-1; unclear D gene. Germline assignment: CDR1 KGHSH and CDR2 LQKENI. V was shortened by 2 bases and J by 7 bases, with 11 bases between the two germline ends. This CDR3 spans 13 amino acids. CDR3 nucleotides: TGTGCCAGCTCACCATTCGTGCAGGATGAAGCTTTCTTT. As protein: CASSPFVQDEAFF.

In its sample, this clone was seen a few times. The DNA of the CDR3 is TGTGCCAGCAGCTTAGTTCTGGGGCCAGGTGAAAAACTGTTTTTT. Protein sequence: CASSLVLGPGEKLFF. V is TRBV7-9 and J is TRBJ1-4, with D perhaps matching TRBD1 (5 bases). The CDR3 extends over 15 amino acids. Germline lookup yields CDR1 SEHNR and CDR2 FQNEAQ (reference sequence). V lost 1 base and J lost 7, with 13 bases in between.